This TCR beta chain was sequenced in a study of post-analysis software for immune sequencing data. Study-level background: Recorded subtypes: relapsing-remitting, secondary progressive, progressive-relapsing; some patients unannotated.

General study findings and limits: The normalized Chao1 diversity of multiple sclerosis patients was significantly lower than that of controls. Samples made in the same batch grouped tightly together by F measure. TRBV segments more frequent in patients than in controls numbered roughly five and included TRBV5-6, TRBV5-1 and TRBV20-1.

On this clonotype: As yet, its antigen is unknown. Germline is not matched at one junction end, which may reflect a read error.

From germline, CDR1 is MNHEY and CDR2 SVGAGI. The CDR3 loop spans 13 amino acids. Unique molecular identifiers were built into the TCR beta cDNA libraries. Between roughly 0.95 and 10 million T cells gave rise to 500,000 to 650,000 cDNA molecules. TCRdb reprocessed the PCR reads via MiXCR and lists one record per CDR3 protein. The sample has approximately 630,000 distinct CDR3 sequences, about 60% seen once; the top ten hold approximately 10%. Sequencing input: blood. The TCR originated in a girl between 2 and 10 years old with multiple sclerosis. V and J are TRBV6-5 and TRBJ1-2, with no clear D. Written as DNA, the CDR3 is TGTGCCAGCAGTTATGGGCTCCACTATGGCTACACCTTT. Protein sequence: CASSYGLHYGYTF.